This section outlines one T cell receptor beta chain sequence together with its context. The data originate from a study of blood T cell repertoires in COVID-19. Looking at the study overall: Samples taken during acute and convalescent COVID-19 were collected in the United States, Italy and Spain. PBMCs, B-cell-depleted T cells, or T cells were the source of the cDNA or gDNA that made up the material.

Here immunoSEQ multiplex PCR was the method, and the copy in TCRdb shows in-frame clones only, minus some. The sample yields under 20,000 clones, 90% to 95% seen once. The CDR3 runs 14 residues. V dropped 5 bases and J dropped 7 bases, with 14 bases sitting between them. Germline V gives CDR1 SGHTA, CDR2 FQGTGA. Sequenced input: peripheral blood. The V gene is TRBV7-3, the J gene TRBJ2-2, with D tentatively TRBD1 (5 bases). The origin of this receptor is a human donor in a cohort sampled during active COVID-19. CDR3 DNA: TGTGCCAGCAGCATTTCAGGGTTTGGCGGGGAGCTGTTTTTT. This codes for CASSISGFGGELFF.